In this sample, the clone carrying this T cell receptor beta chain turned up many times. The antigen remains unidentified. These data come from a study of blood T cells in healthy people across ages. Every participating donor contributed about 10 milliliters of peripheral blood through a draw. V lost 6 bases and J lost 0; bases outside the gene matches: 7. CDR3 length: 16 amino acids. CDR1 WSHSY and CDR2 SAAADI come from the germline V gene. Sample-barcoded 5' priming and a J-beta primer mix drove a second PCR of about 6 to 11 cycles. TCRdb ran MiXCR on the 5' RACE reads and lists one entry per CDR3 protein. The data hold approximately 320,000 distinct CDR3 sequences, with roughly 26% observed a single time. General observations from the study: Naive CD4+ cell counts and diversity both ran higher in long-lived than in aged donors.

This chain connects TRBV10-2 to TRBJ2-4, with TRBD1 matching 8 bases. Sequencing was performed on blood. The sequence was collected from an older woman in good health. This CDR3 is CASSLGQGVAKNIQYF. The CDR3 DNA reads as TGCGCCAGCAGCCTTGGACAGGGCGTAGCCAAAAACATTCAGTACTTC.